This T cell receptor (beta chain) was obtained from a study of blood T cell repertoires in COVID-19. Sequencing was performed with immunoSEQ multiplex PCR; in TCRdb, only in-frame clones are kept and a portion is missing. The data contain some 380,000 clones, 80% to 90% of them singletons. The CDR3 is 15 amino acids. Losses at the gene ends were 4 bases for V and 1 base for J; bases not matched to a gene: 4. Germline lookup yields CDR1 KGHSH and CDR2 LQKENI. The genes are TRBV18 and TRBJ2-7, with 10 bases lining up with TRBD1. This receptor was identified in a man aged 25 to 40 who had recovered from COVID-19. The sample consisted of PBMCs or T cells enriched from blood (not recorded which). The CDR3 bases are TGTGCCAGCTCACTGGGGACAGGGGTTTCCTACGAGCAGTACTTC. It is translated as CASSLGTGVSYEQYF.